Detailed here is one T cell receptor (beta chain). The data derive from a study of blood T cell repertoires in COVID-19. About the research overall: Acute and convalescent COVID-19 samples came from the United States, Italy and Spain. Nucleic acid was either cDNA or gDNA, and it came from T cells, B-cell-depleted T cells, or PBMCs.

As originally analysed: Using reference gene primer amplification, nucleated cell counts were estimated. Here immunoSEQ multiplex PCR was the method, and the copy in TCRdb shows in-frame clones only, minus some. V and J calls and clone size come straight from that table; D and trimming were deduced from the DNA. Of more than 85,000 clones listed, roughly 79% are singletons. The CDR3 contains 17 residues. The V gene's germline CDR1 is MDHEN and CDR2 SYDVKM. V shed 7 bases and J shed 0 bases, with 18 bases lying between them. Material: peripheral blood. This sequence was found in a woman aged 80 or older with active or convalescent COVID-19. The chain has TRBV28 and TRBJ1-4; weak D call: TRBD1 (6 bases). The CDR3 spells CASMGVGQMATNEKLFF. The CDR3 DNA follows: TGTGCCAGCATGGGTGTCGGACAGATGGCAACTAATGAAAAACTGTTTTTT.